The 5 T cell receptor beta chains presented below share a single source sample, sequenced in a study of blood T cell repertoires in COVID-19. Only in-frame clones appear in the TCRdb table, and some are missing; sequencing was by immunoSEQ multiplex PCR. The sample lists some 340,000 clones; more than 70% were seen once. The sequenced material came from PBMCs or T cells enriched from blood (not recorded which). The receptors here all came from a woman in her twenties or thirties who had recovered from COVID-19.

The chain has TRBV9 and TRBJ2-5, with D possibly TRBD1 on 6 matching bases. CDR1 and CDR2 from the germline V gene are SGDLS and YYNGEE. The CDR3 sequence is 14 residues long. V lost 3 bases and J 5 bases, leaving 14 bases between the germline ends. The CDR3 bases are TGTGCCAGCAGCGAGGGACAAGGAGACGAGACCCAGTACTTC. The encoded protein is CASSEGQGDETQYF.

This clone occurred a few times. The chain employs TRBV27 and TRBJ1-6, with 12 bases that match TRBD1. Per the germline V gene, CDR1 is MNHEY and CDR2 is SMNVEV (reference sequence). V lost 5 bases and J lost 7; bases outside the gene matches: 6. The CDR3 spans 16 residues. The CDR3 sequence is CASSTGTGGRNSPLHF. CDR3 sequence (DNA): TGTGCCAGCAGTACTGGGACAGGGGGCCGCAATTCACCCCTCCACTTT.

The genes are TRBV18 and TRBJ2-1; possibly TRBD1 for D (5 bases). Germline V CDR1 and CDR2: KGHSH, LQKENI. Trimming cost V 3 bases and J 2 bases, with 11 bases left between them. This CDR3 region has 15 residues. The CDR3 protein is CASSPQGWAYNEQFF. DNA of the CDR3: TGTGCCAGCTCACCCCAGGGTTGGGCCTACAATGAGCAGTTCTTC. Full variable domain (missing parts from reference TRBV18 and TRBJ2-1): NAGVMQNPRHLVRRRGQEARLRCSPMKGHSHVYWYRQLPEEGLKFMVYLQKENIIDESGMPKERFSAEFPKEGPSILRIQQVVRGDSAAYFCASSPQGWAYNEQFFGPGTRLTVL.

V usage is TRBV29-1 and J usage is TRBJ1-2; D remains unclear. V was trimmed by 6 bases and J by 7 bases, leaving 27 bases between them. Germline loops: CDR1 SQVTM, CDR2 ANQGSEA. The CDR3 sequence is 16 residues long. In nucleotides, the CDR3 is TGCAGCGTCCTCCCCGCGGGCCGTCGATTCACGTCTGGCTACACCTTC. Residues: CSVLPAGRRFTSGYTF.

This clone appeared once. V is TRBV2 and J is TRBJ2-7, with D unresolved. The CDR3 sequence is 13 residues long. The V end was cut by 8 bases, the J end by 2 bases, with 13 bases between. Germline CDR1 SNHLY, CDR2 FYNNEI. CDR3 bases: TGTGCCAGCCGCTTTGAGGCGGCCTACGAGCAGTACTTC. The encoded protein is CASRFEAAYEQYF.